In its sample, the clone carrying this TCR beta chain was seen a few times. No antigen is known for it. The data are from a study of cytomegalovirus exposure and HLA in healthy donors. Overall study findings and caveats: The productive fraction for most TCR beta V segments was about 87% or about 30% in an earlier analysis. In a later analysis, DRB1 alleles had the most associated TCRs; HLA-C alleles the fewest.

The PCR was carried out with 60 Vbeta primers and 13 Jbeta primers. Using immunoSEQ multiplex PCR, the repertoire was profiled, and TCRdb retains in-frame clones only, with some absent. The sample holds 200,000 to 250,000 clones, around four fifths seen once. In germline, CDR1 is SGHNT, CDR2 YYREEE (reference sequence). The CDR3 is made up of 15 amino acids. The V gene end was trimmed by 3 bases and the J gene end by 4 bases; junction bases not matched to a gene: 7. The specimen sequenced was PBMCs. This chain connects TRBV5-4 to TRBJ1-1, with TRBD1 identical over 9 bases. This receptor was identified in a woman aged 60 to 75 in good health and CMV-seropositive. CDR3 region: CASSWGQGVATEAFF. The CDR3 coding sequence is TGTGCCAGCAGCTGGGGACAGGGAGTGGCCACTGAAGCTTTCTTT.